Ten or more counts support the clone carrying this TCR beta chain. No antigen is known for it. The record originates from a study of T-cell reconstitution after alpha-beta-depleted transplantation in children. The study, taken as a whole, reports: From surviving recipient T cells and thymic progenitors came the high day-60 TCRbeta diversity observed in some patients. A year post-transplant, T-cell counts and diversity derived mostly from newly produced T cells. Expanded graft clones, several hundred of them, were reportedly the source of alpha-beta T cells about two months after transplant.

Unique molecular identifiers were used in preparing the TCRbeta library. Using its own MiXCR run on the PCR reads, TCRdb lists one record per CDR3 protein. This sample yields about 600,000 distinct CDR3 sequences, of which under 15% are seen a single time; 2% to 2.5% belongs to the top ten. V shed 0 bases and J shed 5 bases, with 10 bases lying between them. CDR1 and CDR2 (germline): MNHEY, SVGAGI. CDR3 size: 14 residues. The receptor's source is a male patient younger than 18 who had a stem cell transplant for acute myeloid leukemia, so the T cells may come from the graft donor. V usage is TRBV6-5 and J usage is TRBJ2-5; D gene ambiguous. The specimen was PBMCs, mostly from graft donor cells, collected 360 days after TCRalphabeta/CD19-depleted stem cell transplant. CDR3 amino acids: CASSYSVLGETQYF. The CDR3 DNA follows: TGTGCCAGCAGTTACTCGGTCCTAGGGGAGACCCAGTACTTC.